Each of the 29 T cell receptor beta chains below was sequenced from the same sample in a study of shared clonotypes between healthy human individuals. The data were produced by immunoSEQ multiplex PCR, yet TCRdb's version contains in-frame clones alone and is incomplete. Found here are 300,000 to 350,000 clones, around 70% of them singletons; the top ten hold about 10%. Sequences were obtained from memory CD4+ T cells sorted from blood. As for subset: CD45RA-negative fraction. These receptors came from a man aged 25-40 years in good health.

By share, this clone counts as medium-sized (0.01 to 0.1%). This same CDR3 is encoded by further DNA sequences in the sample. This chain connects TRBV19 to TRBJ1-1; D is ambiguous. This CDR3 comprises 14 residues. The V end lost 3 bases, the J end lost 3 bases, and 11 bases lay between the germline ends. Germline loops: CDR1 LNHDA, CDR2 SQIVND (reference sequence). DNA of the CDR3: TGTGCCAGTAGTATTTGGGGTCTTGACACTGAAGCTTTCTTT. This sequence encodes CASSIWGLDTEAFF. Looking up the rest from reference TRBV19 and TRBJ1-1 gives the full variable domain: DGGITQSPKYLFRKEGQNVTLSCEQNLNHDAMYWYRQDPGQGLRLIYYSQIVNDFQKGDIAEGYSVSREKKESFPLTVTSAQKNPTAFYLCASSIWGLDTEAFFGQGTRLTVV.

This clone was seen more than once but under ten times. V gene TRBV11-2 combines with J gene TRBJ1-4; TRBD1 might be the D (5 bases). Germline loops: CDR1 SGHAT, CDR2 FQNNGV. Trimming removed 4 bases at V and 7 bases at J, with 16 bases between. The CDR3 loop spans 15 amino acids. This CDR3 is CASSWPVGGGEKLFF. In DNA, the CDR3 is TGTGCCAGCAGCTGGCCGGTAGGTGGGGGTGAAAAACTGTTTTTT.

This chain uses TRBV7-8 with TRBJ2-7; D gene unclear. V lost 2 bases and J 1 base, leaving 0 bases between the germline ends. CDR1 is SGHVS and CDR2 is FQNEAQ in the germline V gene. There are 11 residues in the CDR3. CDR3 sequence: CASSLSYEQYF. DNA of the CDR3: TGTGCCAGCAGCTTATCCTACGAGCAGTACTTC.

This clone was seen a few times. This chain joins TRBV18 and TRBJ2-3; 9 bases match TRBD1. The CDR3 consists of 16 residues. V trimming: 4 bases; J trimming: 4 bases; junction bases outside the gene matches: 9. The germline gives CDR1 KGHSH, CDR2 LQKENI. This CDR3 is CASSLQQGAVADTQYF. The CDR3 DNA sequence: TGTGCCAGCTCACTACAACAGGGGGCAGTGGCAGATACGCAGTATTTT.

This chain uses TRBV7-9 with TRBJ1-1; D gene unclear. Germline-derived CDR1 and CDR2 are SEHNR and FQNEAQ (reference sequence). The CDR3 covers 15 residues. Trimming took 4 bases from V and 0 from J, leaving 12 bases between them. CDR3 sequence (DNA): TGTGCCAGCAGCTCCCCGGAGGCGATGAACACTGAAGCTTTCTTT. Its translation is CASSSPEAMNTEAFF.

The V gene is TRBV14, the J gene TRBJ2-4; a weak D match, TRBD1 (6 bases). The CDR3 contains 16 residues. Trimming took 5 bases from V and 0 from J, leaving 14 bases between them. The germline CDR1 and CDR2 sequences are SGHDN and FVKESK. CDR3 in DNA: TGTGCCAGCAGCTCACGGACAGTTCTAGCCAAAAACATTCAGTACTTC. This encodes CASSSRTVLAKNIQYF.

The chain has TRBV9 and TRBJ1-2, with D perhaps matching TRBD1 (6 bases). Deletions cut 3 bases from V and 8 bases from J, with 17 bases between. This CDR3 has 14 amino acids. Germline CDR1 and CDR2: SGDLS and YYNGEE. CDR3 protein: CASSAAGAEGGYTF. CDR3 DNA: TGTGCCAGCAGCGCCGCAGGGGCGGAAGGAGGCTACACCTTC.

This clone was observed many times. Since the CDR3 does not end with the conserved phenylalanine or tryptophan, this likely comes from a read error. The DNA is omitted, as the CDR3 cannot be located on it reliably, and the CDR3 follows TCRdb's listing. This chain links TRBV20-1 with TRBJ2-7. Germline V gives CDR1 DFQATT, CDR2 SNEGSKA (reference sequence). The CDR3 is 11 amino acids in total, end residues counted. Here the CDR3 reads CSASGPGPPGI.

This chain links TRBV4-2 with TRBJ2-7; 9 nucleotides agree with TRBD1. The CDR3 is 18 amino acids. V was clipped by 0 bases and J by 1 base; unmatched bases: 10. Germline values: CDR1 LGHNA, CDR2 YNFKEQ. CDR3 loop: CASSQEGPGTGPSYEQYF. The DNA for the CDR3 is TGTGCCAGCAGCCAAGAGGGTCCCGGGACAGGGCCATCCTACGAGCAGTACTTC.

The genes are TRBV5-1 and TRBJ2-7; 15 bases are shared with TRBD2. The CDR3 loop spans 17 amino acids. With 3 bases clipped from V and 3 bases from J, the junction kept 7 bases outside the gene matches. From germline, CDR1 is SGHRS and CDR2 YFSETQ. DNA for the CDR3: TGCGCCAGCAGCTCCGGGACTAGCGGGAGGACGTTCTACGAGCAGTACTTC. This sequence encodes CASSSGTSGRTFYEQYF. The entire variable domain, with the rest obtained from reference TRBV5-1 and TRBJ2-7, is as follows: KAGVTQTPRYLIKTRGQQVTLSCSPISGHRSVSWYQQTPGQGLQFLFEYFSETQRNKGNFPGRFSGRQFSNSRSEMNVSTLELGDSALYLCASSSGTSGRTFYEQYFGPGTRLTVT.

The chain links TRBV6-4 to TRBJ2-2, with D possibly TRBD1 on 6 matching bases. V gave up 10 bases and J gave up 7 bases, with 13 bases separating them. The CDR3 is made up of 12 amino acids. Germline V gene lookup returns CDR1 MRHNA and CDR2 SNTAGT. This chain's CDR3 is CATRTVLGELFF. The CDR3 DNA sequence: TGTGCCACACGGACAGTTCTCGGGGAGCTGTTTTTT.

Comment on this clone: A far larger clone is one nucleotide away, so this likely arose from a read error. Other nucleotide sequences from this sample produce the same CDR3. The V call is TRBV18, the J call TRBJ2-7; TRBD2 aligns across 8 bases. CDR1 and CDR2 (germline): KGHSH, LQKENI. The CDR3 has 14 amino acids. Trimming took 2 bases from V and 5 from J; bases not matched to a gene: 5. The CDR3 DNA is TGTGCCAGCTCACCAGTCGGGAGGGCCCACGAGCAGTACTTC. This sequence encodes CASSPVGRAHEQYF.

The CDR3 DNA reads as TGTGCCAGCTCACCCGCGGCTAGCGGGAGGGCCGGGAAAACAGATACGCAGTATTTT. Amino acids: CASSPAASGRAGKTDTQYF. The genes are TRBV18 and TRBJ2-3, with 12 nucleotides matching TRBD2. Germline lookup yields CDR1 KGHSH and CDR2 LQKENI. The length of the CDR3 is 19 residues. The V and J ends lost 3 bases and 3 bases, in that order; junction bases with no gene match: 13.

This chain connects TRBV7-3 to TRBJ2-7; D is possibly TRBD1 or TRBD2 (6 bases each). The CDR3 runs 14 residues. The germline gives CDR1 SGHTA, CDR2 FQGTGA. V was shortened by 6 bases and J by 4 bases, with 16 bases between the two germline ends. CDR3 residues: CASSLGGSTYEQYF. The CDR3 DNA sequence: TGTGCCAGCAGTCTAGGGGGGTCGACATACGAGCAGTACTTC.

The chain combines TRBV5-6 with TRBJ2-1; TRBD2 matches 9 bases. The V gene end was trimmed by 2 bases and the J gene end by 9 bases; junction bases not matched to a gene: 3. Looked up from germline, CDR1 is SGHDT and CDR2 is YYEEEE. The CDR3 is made up of 13 amino acids. The CDR3 DNA reads TGTGCCAGCAGCTTACTAGCGGGCGGTGAGCAGTTCTTC. Its protein is CASSLLAGGEQFF.

The chain has TRBV7-2 and TRBJ2-7, with 7 bases matching TRBD2. CDR1 is SGHTA and CDR2 is FQGNSA in the germline V gene. The CDR3 has 14 amino acids. Trimming took 8 bases from V and 0 from J; bases not matched to a gene: 7. This CDR3 reads CASATGTTSYEQYF. The CDR3 DNA reads TGTGCCAGCGCAACCGGGACTACCTCCTACGAGCAGTACTTC.

This chain joins TRBV27 and TRBJ2-2; D ambiguous. Germline CDR1 reads MNHEY; CDR2 reads SMNVEV (reference sequence). Trimming removed 2 bases at V and 6 bases at J, with 10 bases between. The CDR3 is 14 residues long. The chain's CDR3 is CASSLQKAAGELFF. CDR3 in DNA: TGTGCCAGCAGTTTACAAAAGGCGGCCGGGGAGCTGTTTTTT.

CDR3 sequence reads: CASGEGRYYGYTF. The CDR3 DNA follows: TGTGCCAGCGGAGAGGGGCGGTACTATGGCTACACCTTC. The chain employs TRBV19 and TRBJ1-2; D perhaps matches TRBD1 (5 bases). The length of the CDR3 is 13 residues. Trimming removed 9 bases from V and 3 bases from J, with 14 bases in between. The germline V gene has CDR1 LNHDA and CDR2 SQIVND (reference sequence).

V gene TRBV6-6 combines with J gene TRBJ1-1, with a weak D call TRBD1 (5 bases). The germline V and J ends were trimmed by 4 bases and 3 bases, with 9 bases remaining between them. The CDR3 runs to 13 residues. Germline CDR1 reads MNHNY; CDR2 reads SVGAGI (reference sequence). The CDR3 DNA reads as TGTGCCAGCAGTTTCGACAGATACACTGAAGCTTTCTTT. Translated: CASSFDRYTEAFF.

This clone is a singleton in its sample. This sequence joins TRBV10-3 and TRBJ2-1; D tentatively fits TRBD1 or TRBD2 (6 bases each). V was shortened by 2 bases and J by 4 bases, with 21 bases between the two germline ends. The CDR3 spans 18 residues. Germline assignment: CDR1 ENHRY and CDR2 SYGVKD. CDR3 DNA sequence: TGTGCCATCAGTGAGAGTCTTGGTAGGGGGGAGAAATACAATGAGCAGTTCTTC. Its translation is CAISESLGRGEKYNEQFF.

Here the CDR3 reads CASSLGQGETQYF. CDR3 sequence (DNA): TGTGCCAGCTCACTCGGACAGGGAGAGACCCAGTACTTC. The V and J genes are TRBV18 and TRBJ2-5; 8 nucleotides agree with TRBD1. This CDR3 has 13 residues. With 4 bases clipped from V and 4 bases from J, the junction kept 2 bases outside the gene matches. Germline V gives CDR1 KGHSH, CDR2 LQKENI. Filled out from reference TRBV18 and TRBJ2-5, the complete variable domain reads NAGVMQNPRHLVRRRGQEARLRCSPMKGHSHVYWYRQLPEEGLKFMVYLQKENIIDESGMPKERFSAEFPKEGPSILRIQQVVRGDSAAYFCASSLGQGETQYFGPGTRLLVL.

The chain recombines TRBV5-6 with TRBJ2-1; no definite D call. There are 15 residues in the CDR3. From germline, CDR1 is SGHDT and CDR2 YYEEEE. Trimming stripped 6 bases from V and 4 bases from J, with 17 bases between. CDR3: CASTRVNEEYNEQFF. DNA of the CDR3: TGTGCCAGCACCCGCGTGAATGAGGAGTACAATGAGCAGTTCTTC.

This rearrangement joins TRBV6-6 to TRBJ2-1, with 11 bases aligning to TRBD2. The V segment lost 6 bases and the J segment 4 bases; nucleotides outside the gene matches: 8. This CDR3 comprises 16 residues. Germline CDR1 reads MNHNY; CDR2 reads SVGAGI (reference sequence). CDR3 loop: CASRFTGTSGYNEQFF. The CDR3 DNA reads as TGTGCCAGCAGATTTACCGGGACTAGCGGATACAATGAGCAGTTCTTC.

The chain employs TRBV5-1 and TRBJ1-1, with D possibly being TRBD1 (5 bases). This CDR3 contains 15 residues. V lost 5 bases to trimming and J lost 2 bases, with 16 bases between them. Per the germline V gene, CDR1 is SGHRS and CDR2 is YFSETQ. Written as DNA, the CDR3 is TGCGCCAGCAGTGCCAGGGTTGGAGGTAACACTGAAGCTTTCTTT. Amino acids: CASSARVGGNTEAFF.

This clone was observed a few times. This chain uses TRBV9 with TRBJ2-5, with no clear D. The CDR3 extends over 13 amino acids. CDR1 and CDR2 (germline): SGDLS, YYNGEE. Deletions cut 2 bases from V and 2 bases from J, with 7 bases between. The chain's CDR3 is CASSVGPQETQYF. CDR3 DNA sequence: TGTGCCAGCAGCGTCGGACCACAAGAGACCCAGTACTTC.

V gene TRBV5-5 combines with J gene TRBJ1-4, with D uncertain. The CDR3 sequence is 11 residues long. Germline V gene data show CDR1 as SGHKS and CDR2 as YYEKEE (reference sequence). V dropped 5 bases and J dropped 5 bases, with 4 bases sitting between them. The CDR3: CASSQNEKLFF. CDR3 DNA: TGTGCCAGCAGTCAAAATGAAAAACTGTTTTTT.

This chain uses TRBV18 with TRBJ2-3, with 12 positions matching TRBD2. The V gene's germline CDR1 is KGHSH and CDR2 LQKENI. The CDR3 runs to 16 residues. V lost 4 bases to trimming and J lost 6 bases; unmatched junction nucleotides: 8. The CDR3 DNA follows: TGTGCCAGCTCACATGGGCTAGCGGGAGGGCCGGATACGCAGTATTTT. Translated, it gives CASSHGLAGGPDTQYF.

This clone was counted many times. The chain joins TRBV7-7 to TRBJ2-1; either TRBD1 or TRBD2 may supply D (6 bases each). The germline V and J ends were trimmed by 5 bases and 4 bases, with 18 bases remaining between them. Per germline, CDR1 SSHAT and CDR2 FNYEAQ (reference sequence). The CDR3 length is 16 residues. In nucleotides, the CDR3 is TGTGCCAGCAGCCCAGGGGCGGGACCGGGGTACAATGAGCAGTTCTTC. As protein: CASSPGAGPGYNEQFF. The complete variable domain, with remaining parts taken from reference TRBV7-7 and TRBJ2-1, reads GAGVSQSPRYKVTKRGQDVTLRCDPISSHATLYWYQQALGQGPEFLTYFNYEAQPDKSGLPSDRFSAERPEGSISTLTIQRTEQRDSAMYRCASSPGAGPGYNEQFFGPGTRLTVL.

J is TRBJ2-1 and V is TRBV10-2; 8 bases map to TRBD2. CDR3 size: 18 residues. The ends lost 1 base at V and 7 bases at J; junction bases unmatched: 15. The germline CDR1 and CDR2 sequences are WSHSY and SAAADI. CDR3 sequence reads: CASSEWGTSSLSRNEQFF. The CDR3 DNA is TGCGCCAGCAGTGAGTGGGGGACTAGTTCGCTAAGTCGAAATGAGCAGTTCTTC.